The 2 T cell receptor beta chains reported below all come from one sample, sequenced in a study of cytomegalovirus exposure and HLA in healthy donors. This PCR relied on a set of 60 Vbeta primers and 13 Jbeta primers. Using immunoSEQ multiplex PCR, the repertoire was profiled, and TCRdb retains in-frame clones only, with some absent. This sample has about 120,000 clones, with over 60% found just once. The sequencing input was PBMCs. The origin of the receptors is a human donor in good health.

The rearrangement uses TRBV5-6 and TRBJ1-1; D ambiguous. The CDR3 is 13 amino acids. Trimming shortened V by 2 bases and J by 0 bases, and 5 bases separated the two germline ends. Germline loops: CDR1 SGHDT, CDR2 YYEEEE. CDR3 bases: TGTGCCAGCAGCTTACAACTGAACACTGAAGCTTTCTTT. This encodes CASSLQLNTEAFF.

The chain couples TRBV6-5 to TRBJ2-2; 8 nucleotides align to TRBD2. V gave up 3 bases and J gave up 7 bases; unmatched junction bases: 4. This CDR3 comprises 14 residues. Germline CDR1 reads MNHEY; CDR2 reads SVGAGI. CDR3 amino acids: CASSYSGNGGELFF. CDR3 nucleotides: TGTGCCAGCAGTTATAGCGGGAATGGCGGGGAGCTGTTTTTT.